The 13 T cell receptor beta chains listed next were all sequenced from one sample in a study of blood T cell repertoires in COVID-19. Data came from immunoSEQ multiplex PCR; TCRdb stores just in-frame clones and leaves some out. The sample lists about 70,000 clones, 65% to 90% occurring once. Sequenced sample: peripheral blood. These receptors originate from a man aged 25 to 40 with COVID-19, enrolled during active disease.

This rearrangement joins TRBV11-3 to TRBJ2-1, with TRBD2 matching 7 bases. Trimming cost V 1 base and J 9 bases; bases outside gene matches: 9. Germline CDR1 reads SGHNT; CDR2 reads YENEEA. This CDR3 contains 15 residues. This CDR3 is CASSLGLGGPGEQFF. CDR3 DNA: TGTGCCAGCAGCTTAGGCCTGGGAGGGCCGGGTGAGCAGTTCTTC.

This sequence joins TRBV11-3 and TRBJ2-1; D may be TRBD2 (6 bases). The CDR3 loop spans 15 amino acids. Germline lookup yields CDR1 SGHNT and CDR2 YENEEA. Between the trimmed V and J ends, which lost 2 bases and 6 bases, there was a span of 14 bases. The CDR3 DNA is TGTGCCAGCAGCTTACAGGATAGCGGAAGCAATGAGCAGTTCTTC. It yields the protein CASSLQDSGSNEQFF.

CDR3 in amino acids: CASSSDRWGGEQYF. The CDR3 bases are TGTGCCAGTAGCTCAGACAGGTGGGGCGGCGAGCAGTACTTC. V gene TRBV19 combines with J gene TRBJ2-7; possibly TRBD1 for D (6 bases). The V end was cut by 6 bases, the J end by 6 bases, with 18 bases between. The CDR3 totals 14 residues. Germline V gene data show CDR1 as LNHDA and CDR2 as SQIVND (reference sequence). The variable domain in full, with the rest retrieved from reference TRBV19 and TRBJ2-7, is DGGITQSPKYLFRKEGQNVTLSCEQNLNHDAMYWYRQDPGQGLRLIYYSQIVNDFQKGDIAEGYSVSREKKESFPLTVTSAQKNPTAFYLCASSSDRWGGEQYFGPGTRLTVT.

The chain links TRBV28 to TRBJ1-2, with a tentative D call TRBD1 (6 bases). V shed 4 bases and J shed 8 bases, with 17 bases lying between them. Germline V CDR1 and CDR2: MDHEN, SYDVKM. The CDR3 runs 14 residues. CDR3 bases: TGTGCCAGCAGTTGGGACACGAACGCTCAGGGCTACACCTTC. The encoded protein is CASSWDTNAQGYTF.

The J gene is TRBJ1-6, the V gene TRBV9; 7 bases agree with TRBD1. The CDR3 has 15 residues. In germline, CDR1 is SGDLS, CDR2 YYNGEE. V shed 0 bases and J 5 bases; nucleotides not matched to a gene: 2. Written as DNA, the CDR3 is TGTGCCAGCAGCGTAGGACAGGGCGATAATTCACCCCTCCACTTT. Translation: CASSVGQGDNSPLHF. The complete variable domain, with remaining parts taken from reference TRBV9 and TRBJ1-6, reads DSGVTQTPKHLITATGQRVTLRCSPRSGDLSVYWYQQSLDQGLQFLIQYYNGEERAKGNILERFSAQQFPDLHSELNLSSLELGDSALYFCASSVGQGDNSPLHFGNGTRLTVT.

The V call is TRBV29-1, the J call TRBJ1-1; a possible D gene is TRBD1 (5 bases). Germline CDR1 and CDR2: SQVTM and ANQGSEA. The CDR3 extends over 13 amino acids. The germline V and J ends were trimmed by 4 bases and 2 bases, with 11 bases remaining between them. The CDR3 nucleotides are TGCAGCGTTGGTGGAGGGGAAAACACTGAAGCTTTCTTT. Protein product: CSVGGGENTEAFF.

CDR3 loop: CASSPSGNDQPQHF. Here the CDR3 DNA reads TGTGCCAGCAGCCCCTCAGGGAACGATCAGCCCCAGCATTTT. The J gene is TRBJ1-5, the V gene TRBV9, with TRBD1 as a possible D gene (5 bases). Trimming removed 4 bases at V and 5 bases at J, with 13 bases between. The CDR3 length is 14 residues. CDR1 is SGDLS, CDR2 YYNGEE, per germline.

This clone occurred a few times. CDR3 in DNA: TGTGCCACCCGGAGACTAGCGGGAGGGAGAGAGACCCAGTACTTC. Protein product: CATRRLAGGRETQYF. V is TRBV6-5 and J is TRBJ2-5; 14 positions match TRBD2. Per the germline V gene, CDR1 is MNHEY and CDR2 is SVGAGI. The CDR3 is 15 amino acids. J was trimmed by 4 bases and V by 10 bases; bases with no gene match: 8.

The J gene is TRBJ1-5, the V gene TRBV20-1, with D tentatively TRBD1 (6 bases). CDR1 and CDR2 (germline): DFQATT, SNEGSKA (reference sequence). The CDR3 extends over 14 amino acids. Between the trimmed V and J ends, which lost 3 bases and 4 bases, there was a span of 13 bases. Here the CDR3 DNA reads TGCAGTGCTAGTGAATTCGACAGGAATCAGCCCCAGCATTTT. Encoded protein: CSASEFDRNQPQHF.

The rearrangement links TRBV11-2 to TRBJ2-1, with 7 bases fitting TRBD2. The V gene's germline CDR1 is SGHAT and CDR2 FQNNGV. The CDR3 extends over 16 amino acids. V dropped 5 bases and J dropped 2; count of bases not matched to a gene: 9. CDR3 in amino acids: CASSLGLTSPYNEQFF. In DNA, the CDR3 is TGTGCCAGCAGCCTGGGACTAACCTCACCCTACAATGAGCAGTTCTTC. Together with reference TRBV11-2 and TRBJ2-1, the CDR3 gives the full variable domain: EAGVAQSPRYKIIEKRQSVAFWCNPISGHATLYWYQQILGQGPKLLIQFQNNGVVDDSQLPKDRFSAERLKGVDSTLKIQPAKLEDSAVYLCASSLGLTSPYNEQFFGPGTRLTVL.

The chain links TRBV11-2 to TRBJ2-1, with 7 bases lining up with TRBD2. The V and J ends lost 1 base and 8 bases, in that order; junction bases with no gene match: 8. The CDR3 totals 15 residues. Looked up from germline, CDR1 is SGHAT and CDR2 is FQNNGV. The CDR3 DNA sequence: TGTGCCAGCAGCTTAGGACTAGCTCCCGGGGATGAGCAGTTCTTC. Its translation is CASSLGLAPGDEQFF.

This sequence joins TRBV3-1 (or the pseudogene TRBV3-2) and TRBJ2-3; unclear D gene. Germline CDR1 and CDR2: LGHDT and YNNKEL (reference sequence). The CDR3 length is 14 residues. Trimming removed 1 base from V and 4 bases from J, with 9 bases in between. The CDR3 nucleotides are TGTGCCAGCAGCCAAGTAGAAGCGTCAGATACGCAGTATTTT. Translation: CASSQVEASDTQYF.

This chain joins TRBV19 and TRBJ2-7, with D perhaps TRBD1 (5 bases). V lost 4 bases, J lost 2 bases, and 15 bases lay in between. The CDR3 has 15 residues. The germline CDR1 and CDR2 sequences are LNHDA and SQIVND (reference sequence). The CDR3: CASSTVDGAPYEQYF. The CDR3 region has the DNA TGTGCCAGTAGTACGGTTGATGGGGCCCCCTACGAGCAGTACTTC.